This entry features one T cell receptor (beta chain) sequence. Its antigen target is currently unknown. No much larger clone is present one base from it, and per-base qualities are unavailable. This record belongs to a study of CD8 T cells in Susac syndrome (dated by TCRdb to between 2018 and 2021). For the study in its entirety: Of the Susac syndrome patients who were sequenced, six had clinically active disease and about 8 were in clinical remission. The study used repertoire sequencing to test whether antigen drove CD8+ T cell activation and differentiation in Susac syndrome. Susac syndrome patients were therapy-naive, on corticosteroids (some also receiving IVIg), or on IVIg alone at blood withdrawal. The investigation overall reported the following: The number of individuals in the TCR sequencing and HLA analysis was acknowledged as relatively small. No clonal expansion was detected in the CD4+ T cell repertoire of Susac syndrome patients.

RNA was extracted using the RNeasy kit, and about 0.45 to 1 ug of the RNA was reverse transcribed with random hexamers. The immunoSEQ multiplex PCR assay, covering 54 Vbeta and 13 Jbeta segments, was used to amplify TCR beta CDR3 regions. To correct PCR amplification bias, a synthetic template baseline was used for both primer optimization and computational correction. For the original study's pipeline: Reads were annotated to V, D and J genes per IMGT and analyzed with immunoSEQ Analyzer, keeping only productive sequences. Clonality was calculated as one minus the Shannon entropy normalized by log2 of the number of productive unique sequences. For each patient and control, public and private clones were evaluated among the 100 most prevalent clones. Susac-specific clones were defined as absent from healthy and MS cohorts, approximately 1,000 published viral clones and other ImmuneACCESS disease sequences. TCRdb applied fastp at Q25 and MiXCR to the public reads, then kept only in-frame beta chains. Merged by CDR3 protein, the rows form single entries marked with the most common genes and DNA. These V and J calls are TCRdb output, not the study's own analysis. The table for this sample lists some 180,000 distinct CDR3 sequences; roughly nine tenths of them were counted only once. Jointly, the top ten make up roughly 0.087% of the sample.

Measured from the cysteine to the phenylalanine, the CDR3 is 13 residues long. The only DNA kept is the CDR3, 39 bases in frame from the first base. The junction shows trimming of 3 bases on V and 5 bases on J, plus 8 bases between the germline ends. As encoded in the germline V gene, CDR1 is SGHTA while CDR2 is FQGNSA. High-throughput TCR beta sequencing profiled peripheral blood CD8+ and CD4+ T cells from healthy donors, Susac syndrome patients and multiple sclerosis patients. The Susac syndrome patients fulfilled recently defined diagnostic criteria for either definite or probable disease. Bulk CD8+ and CD4+ T cells were purified by magnetic negative isolation, whereas CD8+ TEMRA cells were enriched by FACS. Blood was drawn into EDTA tubes, processed within 24 hours, and PBMCs were isolated by density gradient centrifugation. PBMCs intended for TCR sequencing were cryopreserved in liquid nitrogen and thawed later in a water bath at 37 degrees C. Purity of sorted or isolated CD4+, CD8+ and CD8+ TEMRA cells was at least 90%.

This sequence was found in a human donor with Susac syndrome. The specimen was CD4+ T cells from PBMCs. The chain is made from TRBV7-2 and TRBJ2-4; too little of a D gene remains to name it. The CDR3 region reads CASSFSLQNIQYF. The DNA is TGTGCCAGCAGCTTCAGCCTCCAAAACATTCAGTACTTC.